Below, 8 T cell receptor beta chains from the same sample are listed, as sequenced in a study of beta chain features in type 1 diabetes. General observations from the study: Across all four CD4+ subsets, people with type 1 diabetes showed modestly shorter TCRB CDR3s.

For these receptors, no antigen is known. Expressed TCRB transcripts were sequenced after all isolated RNA was converted to cDNA. Profiling relied on immunoSEQ multiplex PCR, and the TCRdb table lists in-frame clones only, not all of them. The sample includes under 300,000 clones, approximately 15% of them seen just once. The material sequenced was naive CD4+ T cells from blood. The receptors were sampled from a man aged 25 to 40 with type 1 diabetes.

The V and J genes are TRBV29-1 and TRBJ1-1; possible D gene TRBD1, 5 bases. The CDR3 length is 14 residues. Germline V gene data show CDR1 as SQVTM and CDR2 as ANQGSEA. V lost 6 bases, J lost 1 base, and 15 bases lay in between. The CDR3 reads CSVAKDTGNTEAFF. The CDR3 DNA reads as TGCAGCGTAGCAAAGGACACCGGGAACACTGAAGCTTTCTTT.

A few counts support this clone. This chain links TRBV19 with TRBJ2-6, with unresolved D. Trimming stripped 4 bases from V and 1 base from J, with 8 bases between. The CDR3 has 15 residues. The germline V gene has CDR1 LNHDA and CDR2 SQIVND (reference sequence). In DNA, the CDR3 is TGTGCCAGTAGTACCCTTTTATCTGGGGCCAACGTCCTGACTTTC. It codes for CASSTLLSGANVLTF.

The V and J genes are TRBV30 and TRBJ2-1, with TRBD1 identical over 9 bases. The CDR3 totals 14 residues. Germline CDR1 is GTSNPN and CDR2 is SVGIG (reference sequence). Trimming at V came to 4 bases and at J to 9 bases, leaving 10 bases not matched to a gene. The CDR3 bases are TGTGCCTGGAAAAGACAGGGGGACGCGAGTGAGCAGTTCTTC. This codes for CAWKRQGDASEQFF.

The rearrangement uses TRBV21-1 and TRBJ2-1; the D segment call TRBD2 is taken from the table without a DNA check. TRBV21-1 is classified as a pseudogene. The CDR3 runs to 15 residues. The CDR3 nucleotides read TGTGCCAGCAGCAGTAAGACGGGGAACAACGATGAGCAGTTCTTC. Translating gives CASSSKTGNNDEQFF.

This clone turned up a few times. The chain is built from TRBV11-2 and TRBJ2-5; TRBD2 matches at 8 bases. The CDR3 extends over 14 amino acids. Germline V CDR1 and CDR2: SGHAT, FQNNGV. V was pared by 5 bases and J by 7 bases, with 9 bases of the junction left unmatched. The CDR3 here is CASSTEREPGTQYF. CDR3 DNA: TGTGCCAGCAGCACGGAGCGGGAGCCGGGGACCCAGTACTTC.

The chain joins TRBV10-3 to TRBJ2-7; 9 bases agree with TRBD1. Germline V gene sequence: CDR1 ENHRY, CDR2 SYGVKD. The CDR3 is 15 amino acids. V shed 5 bases, J shed 4 bases, and the junction held 9 bases outside the gene matches. CDR3 loop: CAISPGTGMGYEQYF. The DNA for the CDR3 is TGTGCCATCAGTCCCGGGACAGGGATGGGATACGAGCAGTACTTC.

This clone has only a few counts. The chain couples TRBV5-4 to TRBJ2-3; possible D gene TRBD2, 6 bases. Germline lookup yields CDR1 SGHNT and CDR2 YYREEE (reference sequence). The CDR3 loop spans 15 amino acids. The ends were cut back, 7 bases at V and 5 bases at J, with 20 bases in the middle. The CDR3 region is CASARSAGQGDTQYF. The DNA for the CDR3 is TGTGCCAGCGCCCGTTCGGCGGGGCAGGGAGATACGCAGTATTTT. Full variable domain (remainder filled in from reference TRBV5-4 and TRBJ2-3): ETGVTQSPTHLIKTRGQQVTLRCSSQSGHNTVSWYQQALGQGPQFIFQYYREEENGRGNFPPRFSGLQFPNYSSELNVNALELDDSALYLCASARSAGQGDTQYFGPGTRLTVL.

The chain links TRBV11-2 to TRBJ2-1; 14 bases fit TRBD2. This CDR3 comprises 15 residues. Germline CDR1 SGHAT, CDR2 FQNNGV. The J segment lost 5 bases and the V segment lost 6 bases, leaving 3 bases of the junction unmatched. The CDR3 loop is CASRGLAGADNEQFF. In DNA, the CDR3 is TGTGCCAGCAGGGGACTAGCGGGAGCCGACAATGAGCAGTTCTTC.